This TCR beta chain was captured in a study of monozygotic twins with inflammatory bowel disease. Regarding the study as a whole: The results supported no single strong signal or clonotype associated with IBD. Researchers reported no repertoire similarity difference between concordant and discordant twins, possibly from limited power.

From its re-call of the 5' RACE reads, TCRdb lists each CDR3 protein once, without DNA. This sample carries approximately 200,000 distinct CDR3 sequences, with around 1.5% going to the ten biggest clones. Germline V gives CDR1 MDHEN, CDR2 SYDVKM. The CDR3 consists of 16 residues. Note on this clonotype: Its target is not known.

The TCR sequence derives from a human donor with ulcerative colitis or Crohn's disease, or a healthy co-twin of an affected twin (not recorded which). J is TRBJ2-7 and V is TRBV28; TCRdb proposes TRBD1, but this gene call is untestable without DNA. Sequencing input: blood. The CDR3: CASSHSSQGESYEQYF.